The T cell receptor beta chain under discussion was sequenced for a study of CD8+ T cells in alopecia areata. This CDR3 contains 13 residues. Germline-derived CDR1 and CDR2 are GTSNPN and SVGIG (reference sequence). V shed 5 bases, J shed 0 bases, and the junction held 2 bases outside the gene matches. The treatment here: oral pan-JAK inhibitor, 5-10 mg twice daily. Reverse transcription of extracted RNA yielded cDNA, which provided the sequencing template. Here immunoSEQ multiplex PCR was the method, and the copy in TCRdb shows in-frame clones only, minus some. The table shows around 300,000 clones, with approximately 60% occurring only once.

This chain uses TRBV30 with TRBJ1-1; 8 positions match TRBD1. The receptor comes from a human donor with alopecia areata. This specimen was CD4+ T cells sorted from blood, taken at approximately week 52, from a patient treated with tofacitinib. Here the CDR3 DNA reads TGTGCCTGGGGGACAGGTTTGAACACTGAAGCTTTCTTT. Translation: CAWGTGLNTEAFF.